The TCR beta chain described here comes from a study of Ad26.COV2.S vaccination and SARS-CoV-2 variants. Sequencing was performed with immunoSEQ multiplex PCR; in TCRdb, only in-frame clones are kept and a portion is missing. This table holds hundreds of thousands of clones, 70% to 90% found once. Treatment here: 15 to 20 received Ad26.COV2.S at low or high dose, single or two shots; about 5 received placebo; per-sample allocation not given. Samples were taken on day 63 after the first vaccine or placebo injection. Within Boston, the person who donated was an adult of 18-55 years. V gave up 1 base and J gave up 3 bases, with 10 bases separating them. The CDR3 covers 14 residues. Germline CDR1 MGHRA, CDR2 YSYEKL.

The sequence derives from a person aged 18 to 59 who received the Ad26.COV2.S COVID-19 vaccine or a placebo. Sample: peripheral blood, taken in a trial of Ad26.COV2.S vaccine versus placebo. The chain employs TRBV4-1 and TRBJ2-7; D unresolved. CDR3 loop: CASSQGGFSYEQYF. The CDR3 bases are TGCGCCAGCAGCCAAGGGGGATTTAGCTACGAGCAGTACTTC.